The text below deals with one TCR beta chain. This record belongs to a study of blood T cell repertoires in COVID-19. Study overall: Sample material is recorded as cDNA or gDNA derived from T cells, B-cell-depleted T cells, or PBMCs.

Germline V gives CDR1 MGHRA, CDR2 YSYEKL. V dropped 1 base and J dropped 5 bases, with 10 bases sitting between them. The CDR3 is 14 residues long. Only in-frame clones appear in the TCRdb table, and some are missing; sequencing was by immunoSEQ multiplex PCR. The profile covers under 85,000 clones, with around four fifths appearing a single time and 7.5% to 10% taken by the ten largest. The TCR sequence derives from a human donor in a cohort sampled during active COVID-19. This chain uses TRBV4-1 with TRBJ2-3; D is possibly TRBD1 (6 bases). Material for sequencing was peripheral blood. The CDR3: CASSQADSQDTQYF. The DNA for the CDR3 is TGCGCCAGCAGCCAAGCGGACAGCCAAGATACGCAGTATTTT.